These T cell receptor beta chains were read from a single sample in a study of STAT3 mutations in large granular lymphocyte leukemia. TCRdb keeps only in-frame clones here, not all; method: immunoSEQ multiplex PCR. The sample carries 6,500 to 9,500 clones, 70% to 80% recorded once. Sequencing input: peripheral blood mononuclear cells. The receptors were sampled from a woman between 35 and 50 years old with T-cell large granular lymphocyte leukemia. Some clones in this sample may be carry-over from other donors' samples. The CDR3 runs from the conserved cysteine through the conserved F or W. A D gene is named only where the DNA matches it firmly. A row's size may be missing; if present it is once, few, many or a size class.

v_gene: TRBV5-1; abundance: -; d_gene: -; j_gene: TRBJ2-1; CDR3aa: CASSPSIGVMGQFF; CDR3nt: TGCGCCAGCAGCCCTTCAATTGGGGTTATGGGGCAGTTCTTC
v_gene: TRBV5-1; abundance: -; d_gene: TRBD2; j_gene: TRBJ2-7; CDR3aa: CASREGLAGAYEQYF; CDR3nt: TGCGCCAGCAGAGAGGGACTAGCGGGGGCCTACGAGCAGTACTTC
v_gene: TRBV19; abundance: -; d_gene: -; j_gene: TRBJ1-4; CDR3aa: CASSPRDMNEKLFF; CDR3nt: TGTGCCAGTAGCCCGAGGGATATGAATGAAAAACTGTTTTTT
v_gene: TRBV5-4; abundance: once; d_gene: -; j_gene: TRBJ1-1; CDR3aa: CASSRPDTEAFF; CDR3nt: TGTGCCAGCAGCCGGCCCGATACCGAAGCTTTCTTT
v_gene: TRBV4-3; abundance: -; d_gene: -; j_gene: TRBJ1-1; CDR3aa: CASSQDGGANTEAFF; CDR3nt: TGCGCCAGCAGCCAAGACGGAGGGGCGAACACTGAAGCTTTCTTT
v_gene: TRBV6-5; abundance: -; d_gene: TRBD1; j_gene: TRBJ2-7; CDR3aa: CASLAGTGFEQYF; CDR3nt: TGTGCCAGCCTAGCCGGGACAGGGTTCGAGCAGTACTTC
v_gene: TRBV7-9; abundance: few; d_gene: -; j_gene: TRBJ1-2; CDR3aa: CASSLAEGGYGYTF; CDR3nt: TGTGCCAGCAGCTTAGCGGAGGGAGGCTATGGCTACACCTTC
v_gene: TRBV5-1; abundance: -; d_gene: TRBD2; j_gene: TRBJ2-3; CDR3aa: CASSFTGGPSDTQYF; CDR3nt: TGCGCCAGCAGCTTCACGGGGGGGCCATCAGATACGCAGTATTTT
v_gene: TRBV30; abundance: -; d_gene: -; j_gene: TRBJ1-4; CDR3aa: CAWSTRRSNEKLFF; CDR3nt: TGTGCCTGGAGTACGCGGCGGAGTAATGAAAAACTGTTTTTT
v_gene: TRBV7-7; abundance: -; d_gene: -; j_gene: TRBJ2-7; CDR3aa: CASSLEKGGEQYF; CDR3nt: TGTGCTAGCAGCTTAGAGAAGGGTGGCGAGCAGTACTTC
v_gene: TRBV4-3; abundance: few; d_gene: -; j_gene: TRBJ1-2; CDR3aa: CASSPRPQGGNYGYTF; CDR3nt: TGCGCCAGCAGCCCCCGCCCACAGGGAGGGAATTATGGCTACACCTTC
v_gene: TRBV6-5; abundance: -; d_gene: -; j_gene: TRBJ2-3; CDR3aa: CASSYSAMGVTDTQYF; CDR3nt: TGTGCCAGCAGTTACTCGGCGATGGGGGTCACAGATACGCAGTATTTT
v_gene: TRBV9; abundance: -; d_gene: -; j_gene: TRBJ2-7; CDR3aa: CASSQEGVSWSEQYF; CDR3nt: TGTGCCAGCAGCCAGGAGGGGGTGAGTTGGTCCGAGCAGTACTTC
v_gene: TRBV18; abundance: -; d_gene: TRBD1; j_gene: TRBJ2-2; CDR3aa: CASSMNRGPGELFF; CDR3nt: TGTGCCAGCTCAATGAACAGGGGTCCCGGGGAGCTGTTTTTT
v_gene: TRBV4-2; abundance: -; d_gene: TRBD1; j_gene: TRBJ2-1; CDR3aa: CASSEGQMYNEQFF; CDR3nt: TGTGCCAGCAGCGAGGGACAGATGTACAATGAGCAGTTCTTC
v_gene: TRBV30; abundance: -; d_gene: -; j_gene: TRBJ1-3; CDR3aa: CAWSVPISGSGNTIYF; CDR3nt: TGTGCCTGGAGTGTACCTATCAGTGGCTCTGGAAACACCATATATTTT
v_gene: TRBV29-1; abundance: -; d_gene: -; j_gene: TRBJ1-1; CDR3aa: CSVVDRNTEAFF; CDR3nt: TGCAGCGTTGTAGACCGAAACACTGAAGCTTTCTTT
v_gene: TRBV29-1; abundance: -; d_gene: -; j_gene: TRBJ1-1; CDR3aa: CSARLRRGSLTEAFF; CDR3nt: TGCAGCGCTAGGCTCAGACGAGGGAGCCTCACTGAAGCTTTCTTT
v_gene: TRBV7-9; abundance: -; d_gene: -; j_gene: TRBJ2-1; CDR3aa: CASSFREQFF; CDR3nt: TGTGCCAGCAGCTTCCGCGAGCAGTTCTTC
v_gene: TRBV5-1; abundance: -; d_gene: TRBD1; j_gene: TRBJ2-7; CDR3aa: CASSWDPGGWHSYEQYF; CDR3nt: TGCGCCAGCAGCTGGGACCCAGGGGGCTGGCACTCCTACGAGCAGTACTTC
v_gene: TRBV4-1; abundance: -; d_gene: -; j_gene: TRBJ2-1; CDR3aa: CASRFESSYNEQFF; CDR3nt: TGCGCCAGCAGGTTTGAGAGTTCCTACAATGAGCAGTTCTTC
v_gene: TRBV18; abundance: -; d_gene: -; j_gene: TRBJ1-4; CDR3aa: CASSNLKAGLHEKLFF; CDR3nt: TGTGCCAGCTCAAATTTAAAGGCGGGCTTACATGAAAAACTGTTTTTT
v_gene: TRBV5-1; abundance: -; d_gene: -; j_gene: TRBJ1-5; CDR3aa: CASSLMAGELPQHF; CDR3nt: TGCGCCAGCAGCTTGATGGCAGGGGAGTTGCCCCAGCATTTT
v_gene: TRBV5-1; abundance: few; d_gene: TRBD1; j_gene: TRBJ2-7; CDR3aa: CASSLGGQGAHRSRGEQYF; CDR3nt: TGCGCCAGCAGCTTGGGGGGACAGGGAGCCCATAGGTCGAGGGGCGAGCAGTACTTC
v_gene: TRBV6-5; abundance: few; d_gene: TRBD1; j_gene: TRBJ2-7; CDR3aa: CASRKTGGSYEQYF; CDR3nt: TGTGCCAGCAGAAAGACAGGGGGCTCCTACGAGCAGTACTTC
v_gene: TRBV5-1; abundance: -; d_gene: TRBD1; j_gene: TRBJ1-1; CDR3aa: CASSLDQGGRTEAFF; CDR3nt: TGCGCCAGCAGCTTGGATCAGGGGGGTCGAACTGAAGCTTTCTTT
v_gene: TRBV7-2; abundance: -; d_gene: -; j_gene: TRBJ1-1; CDR3aa: CASSLGPSNTEAFF; CDR3nt: TGTGCCAGCAGCTTAGGGCCTTCAAACACTGAAGCTTTCTTT
v_gene: TRBV5-1; abundance: few; d_gene: TRBD1; j_gene: TRBJ1-2; CDR3aa: CASSSKDRAGGYTF; CDR3nt: TGCGCCAGCAGCTCAAAGGACAGGGCCGGGGGCTACACCTTC
v_gene: TRBV5-1; abundance: -; d_gene: -; j_gene: TRBJ2-7; CDR3aa: CASSWGAGGSYEQYF; CDR3nt: TGCGCCAGCAGCTGGGGGGCAGGTGGGTCCTACGAGCAGTACTTC
v_gene: TRBV7-9; abundance: -; d_gene: -; j_gene: TRBJ2-1; CDR3aa: CASSLNIYEQFF; CDR3nt: TGTGCCAGCAGCTTAAATATCTATGAGCAGTTCTTC
v_gene: TRBV19; abundance: few; d_gene: -; j_gene: TRBJ1-1; CDR3aa: CASSWGTAEAFF; CDR3nt: TGTGCCAGTAGTTGGGGGACTGCCGAAGCTTTCTTT
v_gene: TRBV2; abundance: few; d_gene: -; j_gene: TRBJ2-1; CDR3aa: CASVALEQFF; CDR3nt: TGTGCCAGCGTAGCACTTGAGCAGTTCTTC
v_gene: TRBV29-1; abundance: -; d_gene: TRBD1; j_gene: TRBJ2-7; CDR3aa: CSVRSPGTGWEQYF; CDR3nt: TGCAGCGTCCGATCACCCGGGACAGGGTGGGAGCAGTACTTC
v_gene: TRBV5-1; abundance: -; d_gene: -; j_gene: TRBJ2-1; CDR3aa: CASSLVREKDEQFF; CDR3nt: TGCGCCAGCAGCTTGGTCAGGGAAAAGGATGAGCAGTTCTTC
v_gene: TRBV6-5; abundance: -; d_gene: TRBD1; j_gene: TRBJ1-2; CDR3aa: CAAKGAPNGYTF; CDR3nt: TGTGCTGCAAAGGGGGCGCCCAATGGCTACACCTTC
v_gene: TRBV30; abundance: -; d_gene: -; j_gene: TRBJ2-2; CDR3aa: CAWSLLGGTGELFF; CDR3nt: TGTGCCTGGAGTCTCCTCGGAGGCACCGGGGAGCTGTTTTTT
v_gene: TRBV30; abundance: -; d_gene: -; j_gene: TRBJ2-7; CDR3aa: CAWSVRYEQYF; CDR3nt: TGTGCCTGGAGTGTACGGTACGAGCAGTACTTC
v_gene: TRBV5-6; abundance: -; d_gene: -; j_gene: TRBJ2-5; CDR3aa: CASSLNRRGAWETQYF; CDR3nt: TGTGCCAGCAGCTTGAACCGGAGGGGCGCGTGGGAGACCCAGTACTTC
v_gene: TRBV30; abundance: -; d_gene: -; j_gene: TRBJ1-1; CDR3aa: CAWIETGGHMNTEAFF; CDR3nt: TGTGCCTGGATCGAGACAGGTGGGCACATGAACACTGAAGCTTTCTTT
v_gene: TRBV4-1; abundance: -; d_gene: -; j_gene: TRBJ2-3; CDR3aa: CASSLMGGTDTQYF; CDR3nt: TGCGCCAGCAGCCTGATGGGAGGCACAGATACGCAGTATTTT
v_gene: TRBV5-1; abundance: once; d_gene: TRBD1; j_gene: TRBJ1-1; CDR3aa: CASSLGRDSEAFF; CDR3nt: TGCGCCAGCAGCTTGGGGAGGGACAGTGAAGCTTTCTTT